This T cell receptor (beta chain) was retrieved from a study of blood T cell repertoires in COVID-19. Study details: The origin of the acute and convalescent COVID-19 samples was the United States, Italy and Spain. PBMCs, B-cell-depleted T cells, or T cells provided the cDNA or gDNA that made up the material.

In the authors' methods: Scientists estimated how many nucleated cells there were by amplifying reference gene primers. Here immunoSEQ multiplex PCR was the method, and the copy in TCRdb shows in-frame clones only, minus some. The DNA was the basis for D and trimming; V, J and clone size are from that table. The sample shows 200,000 to 250,000 clones, roughly 81% of them seen only once. Germline CDR1 SGDLS, CDR2 YYNGEE. Trimming removed 4 bases from V and 1 base from J, with 11 bases in between. The CDR3 covers 14 residues. This sequence was found in a middle-aged man with acute or convalescent COVID-19. The J gene is TRBJ1-1, the V gene TRBV9; no reliable D call. Sequenced input: peripheral blood. The CDR3 spells CASSLKAGNTEAFF. CDR3 sequence (DNA): TGTGCCAGCAGCCTCAAAGCAGGGAACACTGAAGCTTTCTTT.